Listed here are 4 T cell receptor beta chains from one sample, sequenced in a study of T cells in Graves' hyperthyroidism and ophthalmopathy (dated by TCRdb to the late 2010s). The library came from multiplex PCR. Sequencing instrument: Illumina HiSeq 2000. TCR beta CDR3 regions were amplified from RNA transcripts. The TCR CDR3 was subjected to a first round of RT-PCR using the HTBI primer set and the Qiagen OneStep RT-PCR kit. TCRdb applied fastp at Q25 and MiXCR to the public reads, then kept only in-frame beta chains. Rows with a matching CDR3 protein are joined into one entry that keeps the most common DNA and genes. For this sample there are 300,000 to 450,000 distinct CDR3 sequences; roughly 14% appear just once. Jointly, the top ten make up 25% to 35% of the sample. Input material: blood. The receptor source for this set is a woman aged 18-29 years with Graves' hyperthyroidism that later progressed to Graves' ophthalmopathy.

There are many counts of this clonotype. The gene calls are TRBV28 and TRBJ2-7; D assignment may be TRBD1 or TRBD2 (6 bases each). V lost 8 bases and J 7 bases, leaving 18 bases between the germline ends. Germline CDR1 MDHEN, CDR2 SYDVKM. This CDR3 has 13 amino acids. CDR3 nucleotides: TGTGCCAGCCTCGAGGGGGGACGGGGGGAGCAGTACTTC. Protein product: CASLEGGRGEQYF.

The chain links TRBV4-2 to TRBJ2-2; the D is unclear. From germline, CDR1 is LGHNA and CDR2 YNFKEQ. CDR3 length equals 15 residues. Trimming shortened V by 2 bases and J by 5 bases, and 12 bases separated the two germline ends. The CDR3 loop reads CASSQRALGTGELFF. In DNA, the CDR3 is TGTGCCAGCAGCCAACGAGCCCTAGGGACCGGGGAGCTGTTTTTT.

This clonotype was seen at least ten times. The chain joins TRBV20-1 to TRBJ1-1; D uncertain. The V end was cut by 2 bases, the J end by 0 bases, with 16 bases between. Germline CDR1 DFQATT, CDR2 SNEGSKA (reference sequence). The CDR3 length is 16 residues. The CDR3 region has the DNA TGCAGTGCTAGAACCATCGGACGGAACATGAACACTGAAGCTTTCTTT. Its translation is CSARTIGRNMNTEAFF.

The chain is built from TRBV12-3 or TRBV12-4 and TRBJ2-5; 9 positions agree with TRBD2. J gave up 5 bases and V 3 bases, and 13 bases lay outside the gene matches. The CDR3 contains 17 residues. In DNA, the CDR3 is TGTGCCAGCAGTTTCGGTATTAGCGGGAGTGTGGGGGAGACCCAGTACTTC. The encoded protein is CASSFGISGSVGETQYF.